This T cell receptor (beta chain) was recorded in a study of a mutant IDH1 vaccine in newly diagnosed glioma. Study summary: Vaccine dosing followed radiotherapy by 4-6 weeks, or accompanied temozolomide cycles. There were roughly 62% males and approximately 38% females among treated patients, whose mean age was about 41 years.

The CDR3 has 16 residues. With 7 bases removed from V and 0 bases from J, the gap between germline ends came to 18 bases. The germline CDR1 and CDR2 sequences are LNHDA and SQIVND (reference sequence). On this clone: Its specificity is not known.

Assay: immunoSEQ multiplex PCR; the TCRdb copy retains only in-frame clones and omits some. The repertoire holds roughly 40,000 clones, with about nine tenths as singletons. Time point described: week 5, during vaccination. The study gave 300 ug of mutant IDH1 20-mer peptide per vaccine dose, with topical imiquimod. Patients carried new grade 3 or 4 IDH1-mutant astrocytomas lacking nuclear ATRX. Overall study results and limits: Changes in the top peripheral T cell clonotypes seemingly had no bearing on pseudoprogression.

The receptor's source is a man in his fifties or sixties with glioma. Specimen: PBMCs, collected from a glioma patient whose treatment included an IDH1 peptide vaccine. J is TRBJ1-1 and V is TRBV19; D perhaps matches TRBD1 (5 bases). This CDR3 reads CASNFRGREMNTEAFF. The CDR3 DNA follows: TGTGCCAGTAATTTTAGGGGCAGGGAGATGAACACTGAAGCTTTCTTT. The variable domain in full, with the rest retrieved from reference TRBV19 and TRBJ1-1, is DGGITQSPKYLFRKEGQNVTLSCEQNLNHDAMYWYRQDPGQGLRLIYYSQIVNDFQKGDIAEGYSVSREKKESFPLTVTSAQKNPTAFYLCASNFRGREMNTEAFFGQGTRLTVV.